This T cell receptor (beta chain) emerged from a study of beta chain features in type 1 diabetes. Since all of the isolated RNA was reverse transcribed, expressed TCRB transcripts were what got sequenced. Assay used: immunoSEQ multiplex PCR; TCRdb lists only in-frame clones, some missing. The sample includes 120,000 to 150,000 clones, about 13% of them seen just once. This clone was seen a few times. Its antigen is unknown. The V and J ends lost 9 bases and 2 bases respectively, with 17 bases between them. CDR1 SNHLY and CDR2 FYNNEI come from the germline V gene. The CDR3 is 15 amino acids. Study-level points and caveats: When cDNA is sequenced, cells with high TCR expression could be over-represented. Researchers reported that naive, central memory and Treg TCRB repertoires appeared more similar in patients than in healthy donors. Shortening that was moderate but significant affected the TCRB CDR3s of Type 1 diabetes patients in all four CD4+ subsets.

This rearrangement joins TRBV2 to TRBJ1-5; a weak D match, TRBD1 (6 bases). This TCR came from a man younger than 30 with type 1 diabetes. The sequencing sample was made of central memory CD4+ T cells from blood. This chain's CDR3 is CASGEQGTGNQPQHF. CDR3 nucleotides: TGTGCCAGTGGGGAACAGGGTACAGGCAATCAGCCCCAGCATTTT.